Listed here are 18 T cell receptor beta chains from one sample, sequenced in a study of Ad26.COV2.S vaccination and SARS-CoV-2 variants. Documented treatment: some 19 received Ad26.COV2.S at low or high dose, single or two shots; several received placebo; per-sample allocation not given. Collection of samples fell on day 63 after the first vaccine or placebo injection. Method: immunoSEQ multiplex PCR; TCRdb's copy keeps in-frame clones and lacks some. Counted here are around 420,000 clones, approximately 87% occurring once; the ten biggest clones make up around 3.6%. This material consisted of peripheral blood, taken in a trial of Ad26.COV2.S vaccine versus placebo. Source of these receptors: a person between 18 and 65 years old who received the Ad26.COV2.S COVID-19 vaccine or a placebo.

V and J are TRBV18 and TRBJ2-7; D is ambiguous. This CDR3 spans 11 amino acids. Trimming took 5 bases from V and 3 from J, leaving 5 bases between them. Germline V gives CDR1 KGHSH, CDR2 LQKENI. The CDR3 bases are TGTGCCAGCTCAGCAGACTACGAGCAGTACTTC. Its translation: CASSADYEQYF. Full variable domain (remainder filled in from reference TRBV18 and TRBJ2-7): NAGVMQNPRHLVRRRGQEARLRCSPMKGHSHVYWYRQLPEEGLKFMVYLQKENIIDESGMPKERFSAEFPKEGPSILRIQQVVRGDSAAYFCASSADYEQYFGPGTRLTVT.

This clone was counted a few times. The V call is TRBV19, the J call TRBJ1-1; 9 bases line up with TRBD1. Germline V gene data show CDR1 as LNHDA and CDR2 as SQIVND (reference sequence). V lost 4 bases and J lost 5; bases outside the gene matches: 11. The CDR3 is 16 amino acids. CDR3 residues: CASSTLQGAISTEAFF. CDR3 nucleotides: TGTGCCAGTAGTACCCTACAGGGGGCCATTTCGACTGAAGCTTTCTTT. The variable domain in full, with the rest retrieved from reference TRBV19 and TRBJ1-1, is DGGITQSPKYLFRKEGQNVTLSCEQNLNHDAMYWYRQDPGQGLRLIYYSQIVNDFQKGDIAEGYSVSREKKESFPLTVTSAQKNPTAFYLCASSTLQGAISTEAFFGQGTRLTVV.

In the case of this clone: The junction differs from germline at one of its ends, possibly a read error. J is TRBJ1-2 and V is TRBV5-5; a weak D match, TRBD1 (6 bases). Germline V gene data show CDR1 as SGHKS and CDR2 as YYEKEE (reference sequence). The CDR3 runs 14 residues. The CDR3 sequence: CASRLGGLTYGYTF. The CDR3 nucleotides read TGTGCCAGCCGCTTGGGGGGGCTTACCTATGGCTACACCTTC.

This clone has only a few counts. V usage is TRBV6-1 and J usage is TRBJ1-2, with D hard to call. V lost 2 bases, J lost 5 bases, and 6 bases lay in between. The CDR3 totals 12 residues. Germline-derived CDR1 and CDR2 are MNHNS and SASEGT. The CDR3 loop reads CASSETPYGYTF. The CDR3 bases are TGTGCCAGCAGTGAAACCCCTTATGGCTACACCTTC.

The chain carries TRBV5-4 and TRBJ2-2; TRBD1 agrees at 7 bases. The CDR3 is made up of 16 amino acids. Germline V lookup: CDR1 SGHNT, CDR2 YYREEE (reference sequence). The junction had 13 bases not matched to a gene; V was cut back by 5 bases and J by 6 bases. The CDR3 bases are TGTGCCAGCAGAGCTGCCGAGACAGGGTGGGCCGGGGAGCTGTTTTTT. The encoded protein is CASRAAETGWAGELFF.

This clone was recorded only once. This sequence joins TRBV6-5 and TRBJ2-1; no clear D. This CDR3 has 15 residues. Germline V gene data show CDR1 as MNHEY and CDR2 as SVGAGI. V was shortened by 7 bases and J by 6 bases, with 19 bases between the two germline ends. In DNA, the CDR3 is TGTGCCAGCACCTCTACCAACCTGGTGGGCAATGAGCAGTTCTTC. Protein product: CASTSTNLVGNEQFF.

The CDR3 DNA reads as TGTGCCAGCAGCTTAGGAGCAGGGTCGGGCGGGGAGCTGTTTTTT. This translates into CASSLGAGSGGELFF. The chain links TRBV11-2 to TRBJ2-2; tentative D call: TRBD1 (5 bases). Trimming removed 1 base at V and 7 bases at J, with 13 bases between. Germline assignment: CDR1 SGHAT and CDR2 FQNNGV. This CDR3 has 15 residues.

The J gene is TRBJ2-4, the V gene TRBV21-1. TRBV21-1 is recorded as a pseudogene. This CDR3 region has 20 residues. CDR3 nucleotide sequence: TGTGCCCGCCGGCATAGGATCCGCAGGAGGGGGAACGCTGCCAAAAACATTCAGTACTTC. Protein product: CARRHRIRRRGNAAKNIQYF.

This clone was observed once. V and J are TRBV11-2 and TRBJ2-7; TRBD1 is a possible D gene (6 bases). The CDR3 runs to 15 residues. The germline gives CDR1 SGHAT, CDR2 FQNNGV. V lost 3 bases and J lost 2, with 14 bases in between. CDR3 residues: CASSLGTLGPYEQYF. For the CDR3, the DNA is TGTGCCAGCAGCTTGGGGACATTAGGGCCCTACGAGCAGTACTTC.

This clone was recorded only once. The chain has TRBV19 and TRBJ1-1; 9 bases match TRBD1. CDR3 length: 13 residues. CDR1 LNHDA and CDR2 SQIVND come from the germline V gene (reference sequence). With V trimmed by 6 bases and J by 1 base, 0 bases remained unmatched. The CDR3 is CASRGQGNTEAFF. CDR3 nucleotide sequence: TGTGCCAGTAGGGGACAGGGGAACACTGAAGCTTTCTTT.

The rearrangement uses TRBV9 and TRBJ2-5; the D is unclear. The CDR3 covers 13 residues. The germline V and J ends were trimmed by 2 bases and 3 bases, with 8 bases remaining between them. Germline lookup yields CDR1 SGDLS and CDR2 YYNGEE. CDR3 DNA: TGTGCCAGCAGCGTCCGGCAGAAAGAGACCCAGTACTTC. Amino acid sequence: CASSVRQKETQYF.

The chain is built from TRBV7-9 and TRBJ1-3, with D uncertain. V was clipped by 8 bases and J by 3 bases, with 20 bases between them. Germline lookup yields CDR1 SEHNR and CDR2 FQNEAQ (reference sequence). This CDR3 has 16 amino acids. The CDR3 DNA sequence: TGTGCCAGCGGGAGGGATCATTCCCTCGGTGGAAACACCATATATTTT. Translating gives CASGRDHSLGGNTIYF.

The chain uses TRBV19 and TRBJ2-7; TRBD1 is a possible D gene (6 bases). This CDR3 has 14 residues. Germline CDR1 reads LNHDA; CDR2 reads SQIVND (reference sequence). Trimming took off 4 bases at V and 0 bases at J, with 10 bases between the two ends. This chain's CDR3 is CASSTGQFSYEQYF. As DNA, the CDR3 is TGTGCCAGTAGTACCGGACAGTTCTCCTACGAGCAGTACTTC.

Here the CDR3 reads CASSRLQGTNEKLFF. CDR3 coding DNA: TGTGCCAGCAGCCGGCTACAGGGAACTAATGAAAAACTGTTTTTT. The chain carries TRBV7-9 and TRBJ1-4; D might be TRBD1 (6 bases). The germline V and J ends were trimmed by 5 bases and 1 base, with 11 bases remaining between them. This CDR3 is built from 15 residues. CDR1 is SEHNR, CDR2 FQNEAQ, per germline (reference sequence).

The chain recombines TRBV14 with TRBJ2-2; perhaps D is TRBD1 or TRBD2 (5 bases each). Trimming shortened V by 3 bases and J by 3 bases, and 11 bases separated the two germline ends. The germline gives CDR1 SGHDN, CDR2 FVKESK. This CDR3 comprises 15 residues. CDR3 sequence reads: CASSQVSGHTGELFF. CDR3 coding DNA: TGTGCCAGCAGCCAGGTCTCGGGGCACACCGGGGAGCTGTTTTTT.

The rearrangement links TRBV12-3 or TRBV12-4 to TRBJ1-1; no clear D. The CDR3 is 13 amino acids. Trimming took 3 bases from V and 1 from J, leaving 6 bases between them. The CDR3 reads CASSFSENTEAFF. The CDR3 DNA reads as TGTGCCAGCAGTTTTAGTGAGAACACTGAAGCTTTCTTT.

The CDR3 coding sequence is TGCAGCGTTTCAACGCCCCAGGGAACTGAAGCTTTCTTT. Translating gives CSVSTPQGTEAFF. V usage is TRBV29-1 and J usage is TRBJ1-1; D is perhaps TRBD1 (5 bases). The V gene lost 5 bases and the J gene lost 5 bases, with 15 bases spanning the gap. CDR1 SQVTM and CDR2 ANQGSEA come from the germline V gene. CDR3 size: 13 residues.

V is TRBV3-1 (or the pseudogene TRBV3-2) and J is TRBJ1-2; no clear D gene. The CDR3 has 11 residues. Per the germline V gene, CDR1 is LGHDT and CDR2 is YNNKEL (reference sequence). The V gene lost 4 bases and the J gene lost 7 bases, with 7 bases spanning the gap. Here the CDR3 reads CASSLHGGYTF. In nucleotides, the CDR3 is TGTGCCAGCAGCCTACACGGTGGCTACACCTTC.